The clone carrying this TCR beta chain was detected once. TCR beta libraries used 1.5 to 2 micrograms of DNA from cryopreserved PBMCs. This entry comes from a study of cytotoxic CD8 clonotypes in ibrutinib-treated CLL. CDR1 and CDR2 (germline): SGHTA, FQGTGA. V lost 2 bases to trimming and J lost 3 bases; unmatched junction nucleotides: 5. This CDR3 region has 15 residues. Assay: immunoSEQ multiplex PCR; the TCRdb copy retains only in-frame clones and omits some. The sample shows approximately 280,000 clones, around 77% of them seen only once. The clonotype originates from a human donor with chronic lymphocytic leukemia. The sample here was PBMCs, taken at disease progression, from a patient treated with ibrutinib. The chain links TRBV7-3 to TRBJ1-2, with TRBD1 matching over 8 bases. As DNA, the CDR3 is TGTGCCAGCAGCTTAGAAATGGACAGGGACTATGGCTACACCTTC. It yields the protein CASSLEMDRDYGYTF.